This paragraph reports one T cell receptor beta chain. Germline CDR1 is SGHTA and CDR2 is FQGNSA. There are 14 residues in the CDR3. Trimming took 5 bases from V and 7 from J; bases not matched to a gene: 6. The data were obtained in a study of CD8+CD57+ T cells in acquired aplastic anemia. TCR beta VDJ and CDR3 profiling used genomic DNA as template. Using its own MiXCR run on the reads, TCRdb lists one record per CDR3 protein. Among some 190,000 distinct CDR3 sequences listed, 46% were seen once. The chain combines TRBV7-2 with TRBJ1-4; 8 nucleotides agree with TRBD1. The sequenced material came from sorted CD4+, CD8+, or CD8+CD57+ T cells (not recorded which) from PBMCs. The receptor's source is a human donor in good health. Here the CDR3 DNA reads TGTGCCAGCAGCGAAAGGACAGGGAGTGAAAAACTGTTTTTT. It translates to CASSERTGSEKLFF.